This TCR beta chain was captured in a study of T cell responses to AZD1222 COVID-19 vaccine. Findings of the study overall: Once two AZD1222 doses were given, Spike-specific TCR breadth and depth went up.

Trimming removed 3 bases at V and 2 bases at J, with 11 bases between. The CDR3 consists of 15 residues. CDR1 and CDR2 (germline): MNHEY, SVGAGI. Clones were read by immunoSEQ multiplex PCR, and TCRdb kept only the in-frame ones, dropping some. The sample consists of roughly 120,000 clones, roughly 90% of them appearing once. As concerns this clone: The antigen remains unidentified.

Material: peripheral blood, obtained 28 days after the second AZD1222 dose. This clonotype was sampled from an adult who received the AZD1222 COVID-19 vaccine. The chain employs TRBV6-5 and TRBJ2-1; D gene ambiguous. The CDR3 protein is CASSYEALPYNEQFF. CDR3 DNA: TGTGCCAGCAGTTATGAGGCGCTTCCCTACAATGAGCAGTTCTTC.